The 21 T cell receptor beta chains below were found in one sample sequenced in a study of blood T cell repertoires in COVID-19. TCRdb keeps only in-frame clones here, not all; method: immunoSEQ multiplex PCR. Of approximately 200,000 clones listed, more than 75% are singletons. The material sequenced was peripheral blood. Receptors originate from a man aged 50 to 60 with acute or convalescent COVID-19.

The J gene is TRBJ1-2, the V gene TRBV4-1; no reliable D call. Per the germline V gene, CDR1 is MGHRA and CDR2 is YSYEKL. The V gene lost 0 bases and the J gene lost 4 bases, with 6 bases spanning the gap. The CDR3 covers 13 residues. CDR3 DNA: TGCGCCAGCAGCCAAGATCGGGTCTATGGCTACACCTTC. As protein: CASSQDRVYGYTF.

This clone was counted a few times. The chain's CDR3 is CASSLGAYEQYF. CDR3 coding DNA: TGTGCCAGCAGCTTGGGCGCCTACGAGCAGTACTTC. This sequence joins TRBV5-4 and TRBJ2-7; D is uncertain. The CDR3 is made up of 12 amino acids. The ends were cut back, 0 bases at V and 2 bases at J, with 3 bases in the middle. Germline CDR1 and CDR2: SGHNT and YYREEE (reference sequence).

The CDR3 nucleotides are TGTGCCAGCAGCCAAGTGAAAGGACAGAGCTCTGGAAACACCATATATTTT. Amino acid sequence: CASSQVKGQSSGNTIYF. The chain is built from TRBV3-1 (or the pseudogene TRBV3-2) and TRBJ1-3; D perhaps matches TRBD1 (6 bases). The CDR3 consists of 17 residues. Germline assignment: CDR1 LGHDT and CDR2 YNNKEL (reference sequence). V gave up 1 base and J gave up 0 bases, with 13 bases separating them.

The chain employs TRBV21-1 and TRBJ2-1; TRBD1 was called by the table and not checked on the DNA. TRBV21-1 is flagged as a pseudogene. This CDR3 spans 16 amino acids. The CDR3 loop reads CASSIRTGEVHREQFF. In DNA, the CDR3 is TGTGCCAGCAGCATACGCACAGGGGAGGTACATAGGGAGCAGTTCTTC.

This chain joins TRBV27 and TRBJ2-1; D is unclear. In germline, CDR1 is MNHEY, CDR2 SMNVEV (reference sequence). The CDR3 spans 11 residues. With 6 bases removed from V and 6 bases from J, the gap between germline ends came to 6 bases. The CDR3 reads CASSPGNEQFF. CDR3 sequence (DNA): TGTGCCAGCAGCCCGGGCAATGAGCAGTTCTTC.

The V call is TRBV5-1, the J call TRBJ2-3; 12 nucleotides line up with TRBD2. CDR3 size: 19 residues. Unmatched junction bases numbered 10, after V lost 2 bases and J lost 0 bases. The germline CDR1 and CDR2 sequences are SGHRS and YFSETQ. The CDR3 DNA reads TGCGCCAGCAGCTTCCGACTTCGGACTAGCGGGGTGAGCACAGATACGCAGTATTTT. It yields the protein CASSFRLRTSGVSTDTQYF.

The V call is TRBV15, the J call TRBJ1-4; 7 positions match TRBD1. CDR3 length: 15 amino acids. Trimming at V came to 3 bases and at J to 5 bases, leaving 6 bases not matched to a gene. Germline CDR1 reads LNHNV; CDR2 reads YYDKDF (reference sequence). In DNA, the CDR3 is TGTGCCACCAGCAGCGGGGGGGACAGAAATGAAAAACTGTTTTTT. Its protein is CATSSGGDRNEKLFF. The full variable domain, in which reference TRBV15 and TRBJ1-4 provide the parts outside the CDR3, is DAMVIQNPRYQVTQFGKPVTLSCSQTLNHNVMYWYQQKSSQAPKLLFHYYDKDFNNEADTPDNFQSRRPNTSFCFLDIRSPGLGDTAMYLCATSSGGDRNEKLFFGSGTQLSVL.

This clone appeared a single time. CDR3 region: CASSTYRQDSPLHF. CDR3 coding DNA: TGTGCCAGTAGTACCTACCGACAGGATTCACCCCTCCACTTT. This chain joins TRBV19 and TRBJ1-6; tentatively, D is TRBD1 (6 bases). This CDR3 comprises 14 residues. The V and J ends lost 4 bases and 8 bases respectively, with 12 bases between them. CDR1 and CDR2 from the germline V gene are LNHDA and SQIVND (reference sequence).

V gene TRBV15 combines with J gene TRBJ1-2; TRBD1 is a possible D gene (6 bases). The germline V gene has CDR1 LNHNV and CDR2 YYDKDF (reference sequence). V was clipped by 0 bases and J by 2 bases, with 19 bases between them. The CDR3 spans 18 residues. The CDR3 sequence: CATSRDGGRRGGNYGYTF. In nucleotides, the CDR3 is TGTGCCACCAGCAGAGATGGGGGTAGACGTGGGGGCAACTATGGCTACACCTTC.

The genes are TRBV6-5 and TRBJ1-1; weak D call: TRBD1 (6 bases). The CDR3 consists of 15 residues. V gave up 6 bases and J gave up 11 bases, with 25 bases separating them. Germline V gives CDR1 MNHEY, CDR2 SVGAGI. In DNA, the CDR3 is TGTGCCAGCAGAAGACCGGACAGTGATAGGTTAGGCGCTTTCTTT. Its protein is CASRRPDSDRLGAFF.

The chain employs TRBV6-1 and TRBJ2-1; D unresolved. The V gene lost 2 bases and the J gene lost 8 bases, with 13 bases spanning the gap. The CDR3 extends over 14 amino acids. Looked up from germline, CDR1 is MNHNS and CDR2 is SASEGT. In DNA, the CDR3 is TGTGCCAGCAGTGAACCCGAGAAGTTCCATGAGCAGTTCTTC. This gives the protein CASSEPEKFHEQFF.

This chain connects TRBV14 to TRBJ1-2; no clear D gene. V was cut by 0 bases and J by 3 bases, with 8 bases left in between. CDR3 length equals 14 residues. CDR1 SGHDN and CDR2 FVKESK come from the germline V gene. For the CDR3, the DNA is TGTGCCAGCAGCCAAGATATGGGAGACTATGGCTACACCTTC. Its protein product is CASSQDMGDYGYTF.

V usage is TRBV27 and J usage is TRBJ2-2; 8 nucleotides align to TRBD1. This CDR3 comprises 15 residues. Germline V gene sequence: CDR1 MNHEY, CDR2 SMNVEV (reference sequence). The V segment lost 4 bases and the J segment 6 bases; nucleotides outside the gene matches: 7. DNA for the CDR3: TGTGCCAGCAGTTCTTACAGGGGGTTCGCCGGGGAGCTGTTTTTT. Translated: CASSSYRGFAGELFF.

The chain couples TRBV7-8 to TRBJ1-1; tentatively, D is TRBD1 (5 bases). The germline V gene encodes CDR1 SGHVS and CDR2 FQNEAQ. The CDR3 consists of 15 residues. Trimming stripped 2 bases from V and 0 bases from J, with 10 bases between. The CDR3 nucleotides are TGTGCCAGCAGCTTACAATCAGGGCTGAACACTGAAGCTTTCTTT. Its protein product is CASSLQSGLNTEAFF. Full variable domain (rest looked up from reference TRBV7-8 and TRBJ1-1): GAGVSQSPRYKVAKRGQDVALRCDPISGHVSLFWYQQALGQGPEFLTYFQNEAQLDKSGLPSDRFFAERPEGSVSTLKIQRTQQEDSAVYLCASSLQSGLNTEAFFGQGTRLTVV.

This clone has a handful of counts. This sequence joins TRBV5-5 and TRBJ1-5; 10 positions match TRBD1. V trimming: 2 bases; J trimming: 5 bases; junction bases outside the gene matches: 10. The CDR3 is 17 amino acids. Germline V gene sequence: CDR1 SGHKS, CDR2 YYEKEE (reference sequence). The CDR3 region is CASSLNSGTGVDQPQHF. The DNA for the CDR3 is TGTGCCAGCAGCTTAAATTCCGGGACAGGGGTCGATCAGCCCCAGCATTTT.

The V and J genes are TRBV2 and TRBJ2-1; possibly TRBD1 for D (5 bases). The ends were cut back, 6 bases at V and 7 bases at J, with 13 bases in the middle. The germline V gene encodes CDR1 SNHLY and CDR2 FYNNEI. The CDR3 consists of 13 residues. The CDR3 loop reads CASSKPQGNEQFF. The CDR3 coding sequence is TGTGCCAGCAGCAAACCGCAGGGTAATGAGCAGTTCTTC. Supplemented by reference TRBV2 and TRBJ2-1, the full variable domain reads EPEVTQTPSHQVTQMGQEVILRCVPISNHLYFYWYRQILGQKVEFLVSFYNNEISEKSEIFDDQFSVERPDGSNFTLKIRSTKLEDSAMYFCASSKPQGNEQFFGPGTRLTVL.

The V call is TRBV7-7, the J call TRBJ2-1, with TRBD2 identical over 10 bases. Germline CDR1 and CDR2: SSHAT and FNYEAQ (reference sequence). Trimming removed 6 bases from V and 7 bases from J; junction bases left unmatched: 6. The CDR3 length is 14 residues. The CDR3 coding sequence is TGTGCCAGCAGTGCGAGCGGGGGGGCGAATGAGCAGTTCTTC. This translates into CASSASGGANEQFF. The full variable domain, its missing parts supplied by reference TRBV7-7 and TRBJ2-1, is GAGVSQSPRYKVTKRGQDVTLRCDPISSHATLYWYQQALGQGPEFLTYFNYEAQPDKSGLPSDRFSAERPEGSISTLTIQRTEQRDSAMYRCASSASGGANEQFFGPGTRLTVL.

CDR3 amino acids: CASSHTTVNTGELFF. Written as DNA, the CDR3 is TGTGCCAGCAGTCACACGACTGTGAACACCGGGGAGCTGTTTTTT. The V gene is TRBV6-6, the J gene TRBJ2-2; D gene unclear. CDR1 and CDR2 from the germline V gene are MNHNY and SVGAGI (reference sequence). CDR3 length equals 15 residues. V lost 5 bases and J 1 base, leaving 11 bases between the germline ends.

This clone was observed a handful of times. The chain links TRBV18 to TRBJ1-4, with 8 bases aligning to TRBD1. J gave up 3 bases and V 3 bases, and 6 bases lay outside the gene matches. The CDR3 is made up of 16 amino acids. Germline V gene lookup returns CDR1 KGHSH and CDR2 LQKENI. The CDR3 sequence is CASSPRDRGPNEKLFF. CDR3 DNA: TGTGCCAGCTCACCCCGCGACAGGGGTCCTAATGAAAAACTGTTTTTT.

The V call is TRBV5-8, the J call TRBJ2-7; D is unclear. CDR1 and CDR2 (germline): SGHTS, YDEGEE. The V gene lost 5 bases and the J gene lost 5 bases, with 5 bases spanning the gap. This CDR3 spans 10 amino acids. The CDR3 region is CASSNNEQYF. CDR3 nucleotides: TGTGCCAGCAGTAATAACGAGCAGTACTTC.

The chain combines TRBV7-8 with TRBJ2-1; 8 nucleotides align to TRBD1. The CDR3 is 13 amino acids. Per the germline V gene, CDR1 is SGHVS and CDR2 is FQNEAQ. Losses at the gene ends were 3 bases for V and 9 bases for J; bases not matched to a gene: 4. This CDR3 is CASSFQGAGEQFF. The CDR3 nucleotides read TGTGCCAGCAGCTTCCAGGGGGCCGGTGAGCAGTTCTTC. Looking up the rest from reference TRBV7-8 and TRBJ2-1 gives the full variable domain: GAGVSQSPRYKVAKRGQDVALRCDPISGHVSLFWYQQALGQGPEFLTYFQNEAQLDKSGLPSDRFFAERPEGSVSTLKIQRTQQEDSAVYLCASSFQGAGEQFFGPGTRLTVL.